The T cell receptor beta chain under discussion was sequenced for a study of T cells in Graves' hyperthyroidism and ophthalmopathy. The wider study: Peripheral blood draws took place at initial diagnosis, ahead of any treatment.

Broader study findings: Also found in blood were most expanded thyroid clonotypes above 0.001.

Exclusion criteria comprised uncontrolled infection, other autoimmune disease, pregnancy or lactation. Clinical symptoms, serum thyroxine, TRAb, thyroid ultrasound and orbital computed tomography established diagnosis. Amplification of TCR beta CDR3 regions used RNA as the template. An initial round of RT-PCR targeting the TCR CDR3 relied on the HTBI primer set. TCRdb re-called the multiplex PCR reads through MiXCR, storing one row per CDR3 protein. The table lists some 270,000 distinct CDR3 sequences, roughly 15% of them singletons. This clonotype has at least ten counts. What it recognizes is unknown. The ends were cut back, 3 bases at V and 3 bases at J, with 9 bases in the middle. Germline values: CDR1 SQVTM, CDR2 ANQGSEA. The CDR3 covers 13 residues.

This receptor was identified in a woman aged 25 to 39 with Graves' hyperthyroidism that later progressed to Graves' ophthalmopathy. This rearrangement joins TRBV29-1 to TRBJ2-1; D is uncertain. Material for sequencing was blood. The CDR3 loop is CSVDSPSYNEQFF. In DNA form, the CDR3 reads TGCAGCGTTGATTCACCCAGCTACAATGAGCAGTTCTTC.